This TCR beta chain was sequenced during a study of cytomegalovirus exposure and HLA in healthy donors (dated 2017 in TCRdb). Turning to the overall study: An earlier analysis of several hundred of the donors reported 276 Gb of sequence data and 100 million to 120 million unique TCR beta sequences obtained from approximately 180 million T cells. To predict cytomegalovirus infection status, the study combined high-throughput TCR immunosequencing, statistical association of individual TCRs with disease status, and machine learning. Besides the first cohort of 666 subjects, a separate validation cohort made up of roughly 120 different subjects was used. Among 300 to 450 genotyped donors of the cohort, an average of approximately 240,000 unique TCR beta nucleotide sequences were sequenced per donor, approximately 20% of them non-productive. Every repertoire in the discovery cohort had been generated on one and the same sequencing platform. Approximately 300 gigabases of sequencing data and around 85 million unique TCR sequences made up an early release that covered around 640 HLA-typed donors. In the later analysis, no new phenotypic data were used to find candidate immune exposures; instead, reliance was placed on TCR beta sequences and their occurrence across donors. The aim of the study was to test whether cataloging public T cell receptors could identify signatures of past pathogen exposure. The number of typed donors differed by locus: 629-630 for A, B, C, DRB1 and DQB1; some 500 for DQA1; approximately 600 for DPA1; and about 470 for DPB1. Of the roughly 410 genotyped donors, 65% to 90% were placed in the genetic ancestry cluster associated with self-reported Caucasian donors. In a later genetic analysis, genome-wide SNP genotypes for about 60% of the 666 donors were used, and that subset was treated as a discovery cohort. Because of strong linkage in the cohort, five DR-DQ haplotypes were treated as single units for association and clustering. An earlier analysis of some 500 of the donors applied high-throughput TCR beta sequencing to assess whether each TCR beta V gene segment acted as functional or pseudogenic. HLA typing included class I and class II loci at four-digit resolution. Donor age, sex, ethnicity and CMV serostatus were compiled together with the repertoire data. The study used immunosequencing to profile the T cell repertoires of hundreds of subjects and linked those repertoires to cytomegalovirus serostatus. In a later analysis, previously published TCR beta repertoires from some 640 donors were re-analyzed and high-resolution HLA genotyping was added so that TCR occurrence patterns could be studied.

The library was obtained by the immunoSEQ multiplex PCR assay. The multiplex PCR relied on a mix of 60 forward primers for TCR Vbeta segments and 13 reverse primers for TCR Jbeta segments. Amplification of the CDR3 region of rearranged TCR beta genes was performed with a multiplex PCR assay on genomic DNA. The amplified TCR beta libraries were sequenced on the Illumina HiSeq System as 87-base-pair reads. The original pipeline was this. In a later analysis, about 80 million unique TCR beta chains were counted across the 500 to 700 repertoires, and around 10 million of these chains were shared by at least two donors. Raw reads were error-corrected and collapsed into unique sequences with a nearest-neighbor algorithm that merged closely related sequences to remove PCR and sequencing errors. Alignment of CDR3 sequences to IMGT reference sequences was used to assign V, D and J gene segments. For a sequence to be retained, at least a six-nucleotide match to both a V gene segment and a J gene segment was required. Rearrangements were classified as productive when the CDR3 lacked stop codons and remained in frame with V and J, and all other rearrangements were classified as non-productive. CDR3 was defined by IMGT convention, running from the second conserved V-encoded cysteine to the conserved J-encoded phenylalanine. In an earlier analysis of roughly 610 of the donors, sequences lacking an unambiguous match to a single V gene segment were excluded. In an earlier analysis of more than 500 of the donors, a V segment was called functional when productive rearrangements were above 56.7%, and segregating when the standard deviation between donors exceeded 5%. A statistical classification framework was built for diagnosing cytomegalovirus status from the catalog of TCR beta chain sequences. V and J gene assignment, in a later analysis, came from comparing TCR nucleotide sequences with IMGT/GENE-DB human TR gene sequences. Using the TCRdist pipeline, a later analysis assigned CDR3 sequences along with most-parsimonious VDJ recombination scenarios. A later analysis defined each TCR beta chain by its CDR3 amino acid sequence plus V-gene family, and excluded reads lacking a unique V-gene family. A later analysis removed 500 to 650 highly shared, low-generation-probability nucleotide sequences to deal with suspected cross-contamination and a sequencing artifact. For each public chain, a later analysis derived a clonal expansion index from normalized ranks of inferred template counts within each repertoire. In a later analysis, generation probabilities were computed with a VDJ recombination model fitted to out-of-frame rearrangements, and the resulting probabilities were checked against IGoR. A later analysis scored TCR-TCR, TCR-HLA and TCR-CMV co-occurrence with hypergeometric tests, applying a repertoire-size bias correction to TCR pairs. In a later analysis, false discovery rates were estimated by permuting HLA or CMV assignments 20 times. In a later analysis, co-occurring TCRs were grouped using DBSCAN, and TCRdist sequence similarity was added for clustering within HLA-allele-positive subsets. For co-occurrence clustering, repertoires with fewer than 30,000 or more than 120,000 public chains were excluded, along with several repertoires with anomalous nucleotide sharing. TCRdb obtained this table from immuneACCESS and retained in-frame rearrangements with V and J assigned. These tables miss some clones; where compared with another copy, unresolved V genes account for less than half of the shortfall, and the remainder is unexplained. V, J and clone size were drawn from that table, and D and trimming were deduced from the DNA. The table for this sample lists under 250,000 clones; over 80% of them were counted only once. The biggest ten clones account for roughly 5.5% of the sample.

The cohort comprised more than 550 healthy bone marrow donors. At the time of sampling, every cohort member was nominally healthy, though immune exposures that went unrecorded were likely present. The donor was CMV seropositive and belonged to the group of about 290 seropositive cohort members. Every donor gave a peripheral blood sample, and the peripheral blood mononuclear cells from that sample were used for TCR beta sequencing. The Qiagen DNeasy Blood Extraction Kit was used to extract genomic DNA from the blood cell samples. Comment on this clone: Which antigen it targets is not known. No base quality values were provided; no much bigger clone lies one nucleotide off.

Overall study outcomes, separate from this receptor: A few of the identified cytomegalovirus-associated TCR beta chains were confirmed in vitro to be specific for cytomegalovirus antigens. A cluster of highly shared sequence variants was judged likely to be a technical artifact of the sequencing pipeline. In a later genetic analysis, a missense DCLRE1C variant was associated with V-gene and J-gene trimming of TCR beta chains, and the association was replicated in an independent cohort. In a later analysis, 16,951 TCR beta sequences were associated with specific HLA alleles at a false discovery rate of 0.05. Only TCR beta chains were sequenced in this cohort, and the absence of alpha or paired-chain data limited detectable features. A further reported finding was that TCR beta sequences accurately predicted the HLA-A and HLA-B alleles for most subjects in the first cohort. In an earlier analysis of approximately 600 of the donors, most TCR beta V segments were observed in productive rearrangements about 87% or about 30% of the time, broadly matching IMGT annotations. According to a later analysis, TCR association rates differed among HLA loci, with DRB1 alleles showing the most associated TCRs and HLA-C alleles showing the fewest. According to a later analysis, parvovirus B19, influenza, CMV and Epstein-Barr virus appeared linked to several top co-occurrence clusters. When HLA alleles, especially DR and DQ, strongly co-occurred, TCR associations were difficult to assign to individual alleles. The presence/absence analyses assumed that sequencing depth was roughly uniform across donors, and that assumption may not be true. The authors suggested that the approach could potentially be generalized to other disease states and immunological phenotypes. In the study, 164 TCR beta chains were listed as associated with cytomegalovirus. Most CMV-associated TCR beta chains appeared to be HLA-restricted in a later analysis, and the HLA associations seemed to be driven largely by CMV exposure. Immune exposure information for the cohort was limited to CMV serostatus. Because HLA typing was unavailable for some donors at each locus, only the typed subset was used in association tests. Linkage disequilibrium might explain the correlated functional status among segregating V segments, but an unknown experimental factor could not be excluded. Most TCR sequences were observed very rarely across donors, whereas some public TCRs were present in many individuals. Cytomegalovirus status was reported to be diagnosed by the classifier with high specificity and sensitivity in both the original and validation cohorts. In a later genetic analysis, fewer N-insertions in productive TCRs were reported among donors in an Asian-associated ancestry cluster than the roughly 700-donor mean. Because counts were too low, roughly 18 rarely observed V segments, including chromosome 9 orphons, were left out of the earlier analysis of some 640 of the donors. The 87-base-pair reads could not distinguish some IMGT-functional V segments, including TRBV6-2 and TRBV6-3, so those segments were excluded. In a later analysis, HLA-associated TCR beta chains showed more clonal expansion and lower generation probabilities than non-associated chains that were equally common.

The germline V gene supplies CDR1 MNHNS and CDR2 SASEGT. Germline trimming: 4 bases from V, 6 bases from J; junction bases outside gene matches: 9. The CDR3, cysteine through phenylalanine, is 16 amino acids long. Only the CDR3 part of the read is kept: 48 bases, read in frame from the first base. The TCR comes from a man aged 35 to 55 in good health and CMV-seropositive. The chain couples TRBV6-1 to TRBJ2-2, with TRBD2 matching 9 junction bases. Material for sequencing was PBMCs. The nucleotide sequence reads TGTGCCAGCAGTGGGAAGCGGGAGGTTTTTTCCGGGGAGCTGTTTTTT. Translated, this gives CASSGKREVFSGELFF.